This T cell receptor (beta chain) was profiled in a study of cytomegalovirus exposure and HLA in healthy donors. Looking at the study overall: It was reported in a later analysis that the roughly 120 validation repertoires used the same platform as the approximately 600 first-cohort repertoires. Study-level points and caveats: Some TCR beta chains (over 150 of them) were listed as cytomegalovirus-associated.

Here immunoSEQ multiplex PCR was the method, and the copy in TCRdb shows in-frame clones only, minus some. The sample contains under 95,000 clones, approximately 94% of which appear only once. V lost 2 bases and J lost 7, with 12 bases in between. Germline lookup yields CDR1 MNHEY and CDR2 SVGAGI. The CDR3 has 14 residues. Worth noting for this clone: Its matching antigen is unknown.

This sequence joins TRBV6-5 and TRBJ2-1; no firm D call. The source material was PBMCs. This TCR derives from a woman aged 18-29 years in good health and CMV-seropositive. The chain's CDR3 is CASSYVGQTNEQFF. CDR3 bases: TGTGCCAGCAGTTACGTTGGGCAGACAAATGAGCAGTTCTTC.